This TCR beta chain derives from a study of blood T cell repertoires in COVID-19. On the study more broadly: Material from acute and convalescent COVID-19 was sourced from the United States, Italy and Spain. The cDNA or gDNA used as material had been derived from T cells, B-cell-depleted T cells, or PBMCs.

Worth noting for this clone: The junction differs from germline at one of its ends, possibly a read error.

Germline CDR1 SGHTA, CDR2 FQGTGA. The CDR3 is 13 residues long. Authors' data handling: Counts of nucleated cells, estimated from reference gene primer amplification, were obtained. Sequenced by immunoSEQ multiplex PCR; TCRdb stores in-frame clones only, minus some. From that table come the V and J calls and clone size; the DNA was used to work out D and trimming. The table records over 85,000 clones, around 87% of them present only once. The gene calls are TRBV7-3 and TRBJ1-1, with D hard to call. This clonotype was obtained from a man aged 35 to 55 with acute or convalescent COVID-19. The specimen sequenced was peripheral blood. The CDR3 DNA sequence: TGTGCCAGCAGCATAACCATGAACACTGAAGCTTTCTTT. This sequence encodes CASSITMNTEAFF.